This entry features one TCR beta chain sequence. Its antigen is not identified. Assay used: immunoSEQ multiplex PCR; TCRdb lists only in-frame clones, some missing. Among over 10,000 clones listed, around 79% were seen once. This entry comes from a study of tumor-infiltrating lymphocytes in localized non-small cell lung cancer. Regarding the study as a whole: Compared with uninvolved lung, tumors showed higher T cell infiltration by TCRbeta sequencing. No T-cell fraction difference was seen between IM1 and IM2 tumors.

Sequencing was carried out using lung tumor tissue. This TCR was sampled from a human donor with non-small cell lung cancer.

Written as DNA, the CDR3 is TGTGCCAGCAGATCTAGCGGGGGGGCCTCTGAGCAGTTCTTC. This gives the protein CASRSSGGASEQFF. The rearrangement uses TRBV6-6 and TRBJ2-1, with 12 nucleotides matching TRBD2. This CDR3 is 14 amino acids long. Losses at the gene ends were 6 bases for V and 9 bases for J; bases not matched to a gene: 6. Germline assignment: CDR1 MNHNY and CDR2 SVGAGI (reference sequence).